These T cell receptor beta chains were read from a single sample in a study of blood T cell repertoires in COVID-19. Assay used: immunoSEQ multiplex PCR; TCRdb lists only in-frame clones, some missing. The sample records hundreds of thousands of clones, approximately 80% being singletons. The sequencing input was peripheral blood. The receptors were sampled from a man older than 75 with acute or convalescent COVID-19. Both conserved end residues are part of each CDR3. D genes are given only for firm matches. Size is stated for part of the rows, as once, few or many counts, or as a class when the clone is expanded.

V: TRBV7-3
D: .
size: once
J: TRBJ2-7
CDR3: CASSFASAHEQYF
DNA: TGTGCCAGCAGCTTCGCTAGCGCCCACGAGCAGTACTTC

V: TRBV9
D: .
size: .
J: TRBJ2-7
CDR3: CASSLSVDSPEEQYF
DNA: TGTGCCAGCAGCCTCTCCGTCGACTCCCCTGAGGAGCAGTACTTC

V: TRBV24-1
D: .
size: .
J: TRBJ1-5
CDR3: CATSGRTEVQPQHF
DNA: TGTGCCACCAGTGGCCGGACAGAAGTTCAGCCCCAGCATTTT

V: TRBV7-9
D: .
size: .
J: TRBJ2-1
CDR3: CASSRTGNNEQFF
DNA: TGTGCCAGCAGCAGAACAGGGAACAATGAGCAGTTCTTC

V: TRBV30
D: TRBD1
size: .
J: TRBJ1-6
CDR3: CAWSPPGTGNSPLHF
DNA: TGTGCCTGGAGCCCGCCCGGGACAGGGAATTCACCCCTCCACTTT

V: TRBV7-2
D: .
size: .
J: TRBJ1-3
CDR3: CASSLGGNSGNTIYF
DNA: TGTGCCAGCAGCTTGGGGGGGAACTCTGGAAACACCATATATTTT

V: TRBV19
D: TRBD1
size: once
J: TRBJ2-2
CDR3: CASTVTGGKTGELFF
DNA: TGTGCCAGTACGGTGACAGGGGGAAAGACCGGGGAGCTGTTTTTT

V: TRBV24-1
D: TRBD2
size: many
J: TRBJ2-7
CDR3: CATSGATSGGEYEQYF
DNA: TGTGCCACCAGTGGAGCGACTAGCGGGGGGGAGTACGAGCAGTACTTC

V: TRBV6-5
D: .
size: once
J: TRBJ1-1
CDR3: CATSPGVNTEAFF
DNA: TGTGCCACCTCCCCGGGGGTTAACACTGAAGCTTTCTTT

V: TRBV5-4
D: .
size: .
J: TRBJ2-2
CDR3: CASSLGRDGELFF
DNA: TGTGCCAGCAGCTTGGGCCGGGACGGGGAGCTGTTTTTT

V: TRBV25-1
D: .
size: .
J: TRBJ1-1
CDR3: CASSPGSAGNTEAFF
DNA: TGTGCCAGCAGTCCCGGATCGGCAGGTAACACTGAAGCTTTCTTT

V: TRBV30
D: .
size: once
J: TRBJ1-3
CDR3: CAWSDGRARNTIYF
DNA: TGTGCCTGGAGCGACGGCAGGGCGAGAAACACCATATATTTT

V: TRBV5-6
D: .
size: .
J: TRBJ1-2
CDR3: CASSSTPYYGYTF
DNA: TGTGCCAGCAGCTCGACACCTTACTATGGCTACACCTTC

V: TRBV27
D: .
size: .
J: TRBJ2-7
CDR3: CASSIAYTGLIEQYF
DNA: TGTGCCAGCAGTATCGCCTATACAGGGTTGATAGAGCAGTACTTC

V: TRBV24-1
D: TRBD1
size: .
J: TRBJ1-1
CDR3: CATRDRGWNTEAFF
DNA: TGTGCCACCAGGGACAGGGGCTGGAACACTGAAGCTTTCTTT

V: TRBV27
D: .
size: .
J: TRBJ2-2
CDR3: CASRERTAATPNTGELFF
DNA: TGTGCCAGCAGAGAGAGGACAGCCGCTACGCCGAACACCGGGGAGCTGTTTTTT

V: TRBV28
D: .
size: .
J: TRBJ1-2
CDR3: CASSLSAGFTNYGYTF
DNA: TGTGCCAGCAGTTTATCGGCAGGGTTCACTAACTATGGCTACACCTTC

V: TRBV19
D: .
size: .
J: TRBJ1-1
CDR3: CASSNPRGLTNTEAFF
DNA: TGTGCCAGTAGTAACCCCCGTGGACTGACGAACACTGAAGCTTTCTTT

V: TRBV27
D: TRBD1
size: .
J: TRBJ2-3
CDR3: CASKSLGQGTDTQYF
DNA: TGTGCCAGCAAGAGTTTGGGACAGGGGACAGATACGCAGTATTTT

V: TRBV6-5
D: .
size: .
J: TRBJ1-2
CDR3: CASSYSAGQAYGYTF
DNA: TGTGCCAGCAGTTACTCTGCAGGGCAGGCATATGGCTACACCTTC

V: TRBV4-1
D: TRBD2
size: .
J: TRBJ2-1
CDR3: CASSVGTSGSYNEQFF
DNA: TGCGCCAGCAGCGTCGGGACTAGCGGGTCCTACAATGAGCAGTTCTTC

V: TRBV6-4
D: .
size: .
J: TRBJ1-4
CDR3: CARGPRQQAEKLFF
DNA: TGTGCCCGAGGCCCTCGACAGCAAGCAGAAAAACTGTTTTTT

V: TRBV5-5
D: TRBD1
size: .
J: TRBJ1-1
CDR3: CASSQGAPRGEAFF
DNA: TGTGCCAGCAGCCAGGGGGCCCCTCGGGGCGAAGCTTTCTTT

V: TRBV19
D: TRBD1
size: .
J: TRBJ1-1
CDR3: CASRLTGGVQTEAFF
DNA: TGTGCCAGTAGATTGACAGGGGGCGTGCAAACTGAAGCTTTCTTT

V: TRBV7-9
D: TRBD1
size: .
J: TRBJ1-4
CDR3: CASSQPGQGTRSEKLFF
DNA: TGTGCCAGCAGTCAACCGGGACAGGGGACGAGAAGTGAAAAACTGTTTTTT

V: TRBV23-1
D: TRBD1
size: .
J: TRBJ1-4
CDR3: CASSQYDGTGRKDEKLFF
DNA: TGCGCCAGCAGTCAATACGATGGGACAGGGAGGAAAGATGAAAAACTGTTTTTT

V: TRBV30
D: .
size: .
J: TRBJ1-1
CDR3: CAWSVQGADNTEAFF
DNA: TGTGCCTGGAGTGTACAGGGCGCGGATAACACTGAAGCTTTCTTT

V: TRBV9
D: TRBD1
size: once
J: TRBJ2-2
CDR3: CASSLPSGQGSTGELFF
DNA: TGTGCCAGCAGCCTCCCGTCGGGACAGGGGTCCACCGGGGAGCTGTTTTTT

V: TRBV6-4
D: TRBD2
size: .
J: TRBJ2-1
CDR3: CASSDSGAGGRNEQFF
DNA: TGTGCCAGCAGTGACTCGGGAGCGGGGGGGAGGAATGAGCAGTTCTTC

V: TRBV5-1
D: .
size: .
J: TRBJ2-6
CDR3: CASSGGTAWGGANVLTF
DNA: TGCGCCAGCAGCGGAGGGACCGCCTGGGGTGGGGCCAACGTCCTGACTTTC

V: TRBV7-2
D: .
size: .
J: TRBJ1-5
CDR3: CASSLVGRNNQPQHF
DNA: TGTGCCAGCAGCTTAGTCGGCAGGAACAATCAGCCCCAGCATTTT

V: TRBV5-5
D: .
size: .
J: TRBJ2-2
CDR3: CASSGRVTRWTGELFF
DNA: TGTGCCAGCAGCGGTCGGGTAACCCGTTGGACCGGGGAGCTGTTTTTT

V: TRBV11-3
D: TRBD2
size: few
J: TRBJ2-3
CDR3: CASSLTSGLSTDTQYF
DNA: TGTGCCAGCAGCTTAACTAGCGGGTTATCCACAGATACGCAGTATTTT

V: TRBV28
D: .
size: .
J: TRBJ2-7
CDR3: CASSFQTLGGEQYF
DNA: TGTGCCAGCAGTTTTCAGACCCTTGGAGGCGAGCAGTACTTC

V: TRBV18
D: TRBD1
size: .
J: TRBJ2-7
CDR3: CASSPAGQVVQEQYF
DNA: TGTGCCAGCTCACCTGCGGGACAGGTTGTACAAGAGCAGTACTTC

V: TRBV12-3/TRBV12-4
D: .
size: .
J: TRBJ1-1
CDR3: CASRFMNTEAFF
DNA: TGTGCCAGCAGGTTTATGAACACTGAAGCTTTCTTT

V: TRBV19
D: TRBD1
size: .
J: TRBJ1-3
CDR3: CASSIDPRTGNTIYF
DNA: TGTGCCAGTAGTATAGACCCCCGGACAGGGAACACCATATATTTT

V: TRBV18
D: TRBD2
size: .
J: TRBJ2-5
CDR3: CASSPGLAGVGETQYF
DNA: TGTGCCAGCTCACCAGGACTAGCGGGAGTTGGGGAGACCCAGTACTTC

V: TRBV5-1
D: .
size: .
J: TRBJ2-7
CDR3: CASSLVASAAYEQYF
DNA: TGCGCCAGCAGCTTGGTGGCTAGCGCAGCCTACGAGCAGTACTTC

V: TRBV7-2
D: .
size: .
J: TRBJ2-1
CDR3: CASSSPSRGIYNEQFF
DNA: TGTGCCAGCAGCTCACCCTCACGGGGGATTTACAATGAGCAGTTCTTC

V: TRBV9
D: TRBD2
size: .
J: TRBJ2-7
CDR3: CASSVDPGTSRGEQYF
DNA: TGTGCCAGCAGCGTCGACCCCGGGACTAGCAGGGGCGAGCAGTACTTC

V: TRBV5-1
D: TRBD1
size: .
J: TRBJ1-4
CDR3: CASSLDGTGSEKLFF
DNA: TGCGCCAGCAGCTTGGATGGGACAGGCTCTGAAAAACTGTTTTTT

V: TRBV18
D: .
size: once
J: TRBJ1-5
CDR3: CASSLGVSGNQPQHF
DNA: TGTGCCAGCTCACTAGGGGTTTCCGGCAATCAGCCCCAGCATTTT

V: TRBV6-6
D: .
size: .
J: TRBJ1-1
CDR3: CASSYSQGITEAFF
DNA: TGTGCCAGCAGTTATTCGCAGGGGATTACTGAAGCTTTCTTT

V: TRBV6-5
D: .
size: .
J: TRBJ2-2
CDR3: CASQQANTGELFF
DNA: TGTGCCAGCCAGCAGGCGAACACCGGGGAGCTGTTTTTT

V: TRBV5-4
D: .
size: .
J: TRBJ1-1
CDR3: CASSSRATMNTEAFF
DNA: TGTGCCAGCAGCTCCAGGGCAACTATGAACACTGAAGCTTTCTTT

V: TRBV18
D: TRBD2
size: .
J: TRBJ2-5
CDR3: CASSPPPGGPSETQYF
DNA: TGTGCCAGCTCACCACCCCCGGGAGGGCCGTCAGAGACCCAGTACTTC

V: TRBV30
D: .
size: .
J: TRBJ1-4
CDR3: CAWTRQAYNEKLFF
DNA: TGTGCCTGGACCCGACAGGCCTATAATGAAAAACTGTTTTTT

V: TRBV6-2/TRBV6-3
D: .
size: .
J: TRBJ2-1
CDR3: CASSKQGHSSYNEQFF
DNA: TGTGCCAGCAGCAAACAAGGCCACAGCTCCTACAATGAGCAGTTCTTC

V: TRBV5-1
D: .
size: .
J: TRBJ1-4
CDR3: CASSSGQQNEKLFF
DNA: TGCGCCAGCAGCTCAGGACAGCAAAATGAAAAACTGTTTTTT

V: TRBV18
D: .
size: once
J: TRBJ1-1
CDR3: CASSRTGGTEAFF
DNA: TGTGCCAGCTCACGGACCGGGGGGACTGAAGCTTTCTTT

V: TRBV15
D: TRBD2
size: .
J: TRBJ2-1
CDR3: CATSRVLAGVLEQFF
DNA: TGTGCCACCAGCAGAGTGCTAGCGGGAGTTCTTGAGCAGTTCTTC